This TCR beta chain is drawn from a study of shared clonotypes between healthy human individuals. Notes on the study in general: Rarefaction analysis demonstrated incomplete sorted-subset sequencing notwithstanding large depth.

Adult donors, all healthy and HIV-negative, had no recent acute infections or vaccinations. Per the germline V gene, CDR1 is SGHRS and CDR2 is YFSETQ. The CDR3 is made up of 15 amino acids. The V end lost 0 bases, the J end lost 9 bases, and 13 bases lay between the germline ends. The run depth of the assay was deep. Method: immunoSEQ multiplex PCR; TCRdb's copy keeps in-frame clones and lacks some. The sample contains millions of clones, 95% of which appear only once. On this clone: Its antigen is unknown.

The sequenced material came from naive CD4+ T cells sorted from blood. Described subset: CD45RA+ positively selected. The source of this sequence is a man aged 18 to 30 in good health. The chain carries TRBV5-1 and TRBJ1-6; D perhaps matches TRBD1 (5 bases). The CDR3 here is CASSLDDSGISPLHF. CDR3 in DNA: TGCGCCAGCAGCTTGGATGACAGCGGTATTTCACCCCTCCACTTT.